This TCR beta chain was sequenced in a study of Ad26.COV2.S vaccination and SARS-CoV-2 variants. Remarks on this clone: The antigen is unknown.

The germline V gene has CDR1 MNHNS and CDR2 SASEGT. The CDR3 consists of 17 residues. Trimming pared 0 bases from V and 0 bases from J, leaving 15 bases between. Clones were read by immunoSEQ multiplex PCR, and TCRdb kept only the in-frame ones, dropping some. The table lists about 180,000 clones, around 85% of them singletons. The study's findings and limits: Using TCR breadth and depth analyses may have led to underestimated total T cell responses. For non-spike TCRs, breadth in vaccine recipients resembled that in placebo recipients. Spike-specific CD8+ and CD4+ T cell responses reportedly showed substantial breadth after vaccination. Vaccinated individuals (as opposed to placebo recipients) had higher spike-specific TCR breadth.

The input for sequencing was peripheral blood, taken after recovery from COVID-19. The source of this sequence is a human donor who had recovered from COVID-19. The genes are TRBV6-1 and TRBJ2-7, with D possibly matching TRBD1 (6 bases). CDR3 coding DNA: TGTGCCAGCAGTGAAGCGGACTTTGGGACAATCTCCTACGAGCAGTACTTC. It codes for CASSEADFGTISYEQYF.